The clone carrying this T cell receptor beta chain was detected ten times or more. Its antigen is not known. This CDR3 region has 17 residues. Germline V gene lookup returns CDR1 SEHNR and CDR2 FQNEAQ (reference sequence). V shed 5 bases, J shed 4 bases, and the junction held 14 bases outside the gene matches. TCR beta CDR3 regions were amplified from RNA. First-round RT-PCR with HTBI primers amplified the TCR CDR3 region. A single record per CDR3 protein comes from TCRdb applying MiXCR to the multiplex PCR reads. The sample yields fewer than 800,000 distinct CDR3 sequences, 16% seen once. This sample is part of a study of T cells in Graves' hyperthyroidism and ophthalmopathy. Study-wide context: Peripheral blood was collected at initial diagnosis, before any treatment.

The study's findings and limits: Blood also contained most expanded thyroid clonotypes above 0.001. Stable hyperthyroidism and ophthalmopathy were separated using 13 V-J signatures.

Every diagnosis used clinical symptoms, serum thyroxine and TRAb, thyroid ultrasound and orbital computed tomography. The chain recombines TRBV7-9 with TRBJ2-7; 10 bases are shared with TRBD2. The sample comprised blood. The receptor's source is a young man with Graves' hyperthyroidism. CDR3 DNA sequence: TGTGCCAGCAGCCCCGACGAGGTGGAGCGGGAGGGATACGAGCAGTACTTC. This encodes CASSPDEVEREGYEQYF.